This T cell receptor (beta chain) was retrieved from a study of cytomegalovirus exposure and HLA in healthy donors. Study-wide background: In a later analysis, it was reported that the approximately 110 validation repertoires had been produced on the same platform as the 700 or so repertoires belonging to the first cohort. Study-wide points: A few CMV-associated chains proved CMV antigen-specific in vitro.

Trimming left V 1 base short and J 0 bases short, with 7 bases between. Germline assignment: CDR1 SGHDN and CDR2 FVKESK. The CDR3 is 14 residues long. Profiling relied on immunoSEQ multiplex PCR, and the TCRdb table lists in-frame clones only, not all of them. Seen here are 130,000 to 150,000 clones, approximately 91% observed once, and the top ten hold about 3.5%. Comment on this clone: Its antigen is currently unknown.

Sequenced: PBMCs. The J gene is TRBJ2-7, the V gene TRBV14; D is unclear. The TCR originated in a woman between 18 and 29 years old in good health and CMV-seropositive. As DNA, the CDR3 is TGTGCCAGCAGCCAAGGGCCTAGCTCCTACGAGCAGTACTTC. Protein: CASSQGPSSYEQYF.